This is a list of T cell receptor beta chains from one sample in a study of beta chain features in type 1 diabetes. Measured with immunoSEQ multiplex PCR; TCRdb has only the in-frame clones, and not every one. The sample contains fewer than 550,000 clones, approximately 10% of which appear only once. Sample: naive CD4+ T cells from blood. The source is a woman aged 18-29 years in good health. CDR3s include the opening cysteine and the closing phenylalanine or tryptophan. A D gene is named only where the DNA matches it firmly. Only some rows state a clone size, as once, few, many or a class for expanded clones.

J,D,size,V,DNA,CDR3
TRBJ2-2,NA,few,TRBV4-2,TGTGCCAGCAGCCAAGAGGACCACAGGGTCCCCGGGGAGCTGTTTTTT,CASSQEDHRVPGELFF
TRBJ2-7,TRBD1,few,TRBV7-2,TGTGCCAGCAGCTGGATGTCGGGACAGGGCTACGAGCAGTACTTC,CASSWMSGQGYEQYF
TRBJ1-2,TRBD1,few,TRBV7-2,TGTGCCAGCAGCCCTCAGGGGGATAGCTATGGCTACACCTTC,CASSPQGDSYGYTF
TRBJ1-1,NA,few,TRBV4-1,TGCGCCAGCAGCCAAGACAAATTAATTCGGACGAACACTGAAGCTTTCTTT,CASSQDKLIRTNTEAFF
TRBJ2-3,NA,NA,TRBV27,TGTGCCAGCAGTTTATCTGCCCTAGCGACCACGCAGTATTTT,CASSLSALATTQYF
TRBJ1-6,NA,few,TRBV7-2,TGTGCCAGCAGCTTAATCGGGGGATCACCCCTCCACTTT,CASSLIGGSPLHF
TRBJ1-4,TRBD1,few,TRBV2,TGTGCCAGCAGGGACAGGGGGCGGCGGGAAAAACTGTTTTTT,CASRDRGRREKLFF
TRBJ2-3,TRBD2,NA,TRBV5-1,TGCGCCAGCAGCCCCAAACTAGCGGCCCCCGAGGATACGCAGTATTTT,CASSPKLAAPEDTQYF
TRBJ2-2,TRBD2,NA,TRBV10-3,TGTGCCGTGGGACCGGGACTAGCGGGATATAGGAACACCGGGGAGCTGTTTTTT,CAVGPGLAGYRNTGELFF
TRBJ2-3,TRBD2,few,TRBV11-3,TGTGCCAGCAGCTTTTCCTTACTAGCGGGGCATGGAAGCACAGATACGCAGTATTTT,CASSFSLLAGHGSTDTQYF
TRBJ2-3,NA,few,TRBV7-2,TGTGCCAGCAGCCAACAGTTAGCTCAAAGCACAGATACGCAGTATTTT,CASSQQLAQSTDTQYF
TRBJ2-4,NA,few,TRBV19,TGTGCCAGTAGTAGGGCGTCTTACAAAAACATTCAGTACTTC,CASSRASYKNIQYF
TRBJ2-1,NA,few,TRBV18,TGTGCCAGCTCACCCCCAAGTAGCTCCTACAATGAGCAGTTCTTC,CASSPPSSSYNEQFF
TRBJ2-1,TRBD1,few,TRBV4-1,TGCGCCAGCAGCCAGAAACAGGGGACGGAGAACAATGAGCAGTTCTTC,CASSQKQGTENNEQFF
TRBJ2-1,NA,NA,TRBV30,TGTGCCTGGAGATTACCTGGCGGGCCCTACAATGAGCAGTTCTTC,CAWRLPGGPYNEQFF
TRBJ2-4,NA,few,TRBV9,TGTGCCAGCAGCCTAGACCAGGCCAAAAACATTCAGTACTTC,CASSLDQAKNIQYF
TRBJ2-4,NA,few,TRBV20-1,TGCAGTGCTAGAGGCCCACAGGAGTACTTC,CSARGPQEYF
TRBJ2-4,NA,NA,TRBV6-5,TGTGCCAGCAACAACGGGAGAGCCAAAAACATTCAGTACTTC,CASNNGRAKNIQYF
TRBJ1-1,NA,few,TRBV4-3,TGCGCCAGCAGCCTCCAGTCGAACACTGAAGCTTTCTTT,CASSLQSNTEAFF
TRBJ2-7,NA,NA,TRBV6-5,TGTGCCAGCAAACGGCGGGGTGGCGAGCAGTACTTC,CASKRRGGEQYF
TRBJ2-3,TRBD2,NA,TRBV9,TGTGCCAGCAGCGAGCGACTAGCGGGAGGCACAGATACGCAGTATTTT,CASSERLAGGTDTQYF
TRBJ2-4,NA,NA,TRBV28,TGTGCCAGCAGTTTAAGGAGGAACGGTAAAAACATTCAGTACTTC,CASSLRRNGKNIQYF
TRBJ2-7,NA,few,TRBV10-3,TGTGCCATCAGTGAGTCTGGGCAGGCGGGGACGAAGCAGTACTTC,CAISESGQAGTKQYF
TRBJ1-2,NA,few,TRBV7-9,TGTGCCAGCAGCGTCTTTCCCGGGGAGGGAACTAATAACTATGGCTACACCTTC,CASSVFPGEGTNNYGYTF
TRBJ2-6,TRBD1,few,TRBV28,TGTGCCAGCAGTCCTGGGGACAGGCGCGCCCACGTCCTGACTTTC,CASSPGDRRAHVLTF